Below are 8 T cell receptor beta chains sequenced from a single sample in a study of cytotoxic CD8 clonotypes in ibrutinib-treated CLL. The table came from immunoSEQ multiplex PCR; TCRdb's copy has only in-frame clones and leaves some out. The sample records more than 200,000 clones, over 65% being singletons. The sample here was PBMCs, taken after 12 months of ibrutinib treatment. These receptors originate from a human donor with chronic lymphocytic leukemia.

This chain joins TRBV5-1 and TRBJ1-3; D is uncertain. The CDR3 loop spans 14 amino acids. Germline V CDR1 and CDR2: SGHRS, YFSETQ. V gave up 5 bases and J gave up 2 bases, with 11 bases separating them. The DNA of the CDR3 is TGCGCCAGCAGTTGGGGTACGACTGGAAACACCATATATTTT. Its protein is CASSWGTTGNTIYF. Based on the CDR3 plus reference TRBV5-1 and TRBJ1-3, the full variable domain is KAGVTQTPRYLIKTRGQQVTLSCSPISGHRSVSWYQQTPGQGLQFLFEYFSETQRNKGNFPGRFSGRQFSNSRSEMNVSTLELGDSALYLCASSWGTTGNTIYFGEGSWLTVV.

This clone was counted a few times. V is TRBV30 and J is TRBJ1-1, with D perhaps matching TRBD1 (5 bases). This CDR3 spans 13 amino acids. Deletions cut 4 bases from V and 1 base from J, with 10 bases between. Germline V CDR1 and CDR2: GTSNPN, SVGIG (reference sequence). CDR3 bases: TGTGCCTGGACAGTCAGGGAGAACACTGAAGCTTTCTTT. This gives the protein CAWTVRENTEAFF.

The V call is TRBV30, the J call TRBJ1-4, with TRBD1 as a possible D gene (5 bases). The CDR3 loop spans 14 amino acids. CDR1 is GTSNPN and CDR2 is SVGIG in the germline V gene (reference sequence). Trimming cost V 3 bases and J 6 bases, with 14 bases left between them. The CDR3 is CAWRPAGRHEKLFF. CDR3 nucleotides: TGTGCCTGGAGGCCCGCAGGGAGGCATGAAAAACTGTTTTTT.

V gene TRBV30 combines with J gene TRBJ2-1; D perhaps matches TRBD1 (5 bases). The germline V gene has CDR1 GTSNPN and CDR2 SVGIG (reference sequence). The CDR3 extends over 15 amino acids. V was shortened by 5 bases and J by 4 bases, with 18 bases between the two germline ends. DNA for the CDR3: TGTGCCTGGGATTCTAAGGGGCAATGGTACAATGAGCAGTTCTTC. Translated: CAWDSKGQWYNEQFF.

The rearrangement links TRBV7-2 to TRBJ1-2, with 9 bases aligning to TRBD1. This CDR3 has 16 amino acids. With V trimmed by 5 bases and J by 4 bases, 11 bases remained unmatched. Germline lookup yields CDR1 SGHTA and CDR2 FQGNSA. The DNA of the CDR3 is TGTGCCAGCAGCCCAGGGACAGGGCGGCATGGCTATGGCTACACCTTC. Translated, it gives CASSPGTGRHGYGYTF.

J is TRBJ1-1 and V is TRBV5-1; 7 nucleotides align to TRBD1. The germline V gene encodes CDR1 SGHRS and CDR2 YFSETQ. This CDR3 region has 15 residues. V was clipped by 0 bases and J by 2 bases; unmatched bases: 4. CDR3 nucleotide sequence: TGCGCCAGCAGCTTGGAGGCAGGGGGAAACACTGAAGCTTTCTTT. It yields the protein CASSLEAGGNTEAFF.

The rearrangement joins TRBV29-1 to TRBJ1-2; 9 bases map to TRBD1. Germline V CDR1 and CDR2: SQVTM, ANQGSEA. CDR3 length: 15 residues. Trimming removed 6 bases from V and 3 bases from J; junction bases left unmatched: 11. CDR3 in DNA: TGCAGCGTGGACCCGGGACAGGGCGATTACTATGGCTACACCTTC. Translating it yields CSVDPGQGDYYGYTF.

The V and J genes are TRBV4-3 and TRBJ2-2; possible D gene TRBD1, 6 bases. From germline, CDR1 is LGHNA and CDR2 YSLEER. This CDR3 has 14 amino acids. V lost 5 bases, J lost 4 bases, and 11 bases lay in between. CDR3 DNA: TGCGCCAGCAGCACAGGACAGCGCACCGGGGAGCTGTTTTTT. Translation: CASSTGQRTGELFF.